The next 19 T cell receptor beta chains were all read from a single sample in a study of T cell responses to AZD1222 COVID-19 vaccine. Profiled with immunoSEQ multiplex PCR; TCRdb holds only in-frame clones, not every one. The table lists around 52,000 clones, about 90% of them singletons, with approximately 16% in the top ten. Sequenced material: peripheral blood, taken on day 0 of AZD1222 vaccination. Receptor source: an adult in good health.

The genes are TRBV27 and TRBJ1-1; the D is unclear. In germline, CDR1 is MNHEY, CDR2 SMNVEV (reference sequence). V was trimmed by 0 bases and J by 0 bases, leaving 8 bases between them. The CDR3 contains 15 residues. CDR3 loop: CASSLSLAVNTEAFF. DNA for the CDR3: TGTGCCAGCAGTTTATCGTTGGCAGTGAACACTGAAGCTTTCTTT.

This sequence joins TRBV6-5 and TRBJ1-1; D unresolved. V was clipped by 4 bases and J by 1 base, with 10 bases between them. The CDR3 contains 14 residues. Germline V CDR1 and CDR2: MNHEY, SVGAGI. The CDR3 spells CASSSDGKNTEAFF. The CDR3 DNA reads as TGTGCCAGCAGTTCCGATGGCAAGAACACTGAAGCTTTCTTT.

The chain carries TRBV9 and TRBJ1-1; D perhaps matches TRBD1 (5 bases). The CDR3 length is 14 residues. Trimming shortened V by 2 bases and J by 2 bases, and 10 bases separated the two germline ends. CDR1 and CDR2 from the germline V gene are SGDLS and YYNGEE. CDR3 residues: CASSVTGTNTEAFF. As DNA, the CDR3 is TGTGCCAGCAGCGTCACCGGGACCAACACTGAAGCTTTCTTT.

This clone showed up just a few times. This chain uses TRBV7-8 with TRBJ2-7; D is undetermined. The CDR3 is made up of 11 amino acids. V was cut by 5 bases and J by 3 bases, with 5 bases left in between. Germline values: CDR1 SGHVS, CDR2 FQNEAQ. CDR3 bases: TGTGCCAGCAGCCCCCACTACGAGCAGTACTTC. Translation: CASSPHYEQYF.

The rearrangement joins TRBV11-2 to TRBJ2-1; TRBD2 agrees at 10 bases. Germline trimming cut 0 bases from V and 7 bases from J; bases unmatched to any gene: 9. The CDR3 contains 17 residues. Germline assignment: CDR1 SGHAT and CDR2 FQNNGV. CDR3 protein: CASSLDRLAGGGNEQFF. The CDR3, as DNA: TGTGCCAGCAGCTTAGATAGACTAGCGGGCGGGGGGAATGAGCAGTTCTTC. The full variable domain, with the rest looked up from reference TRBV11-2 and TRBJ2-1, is EAGVAQSPRYKIIEKRQSVAFWCNPISGHATLYWYQQILGQGPKLLIQFQNNGVVDDSQLPKDRFSAERLKGVDSTLKIQPAKLEDSAVYLCASSLDRLAGGGNEQFFGPGTRLTVL.

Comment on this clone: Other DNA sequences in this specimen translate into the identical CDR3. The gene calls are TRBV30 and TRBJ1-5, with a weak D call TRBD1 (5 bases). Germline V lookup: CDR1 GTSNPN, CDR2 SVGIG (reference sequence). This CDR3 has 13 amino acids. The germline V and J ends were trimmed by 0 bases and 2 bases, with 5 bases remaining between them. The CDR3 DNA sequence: TGTGCCTGGAGTGTACAGGGCAATCAGCCCCAGCATTTT. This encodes CAWSVQGNQPQHF.

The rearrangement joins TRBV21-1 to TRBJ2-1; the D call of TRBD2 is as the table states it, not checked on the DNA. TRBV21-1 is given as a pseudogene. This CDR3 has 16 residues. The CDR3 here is CASSPDDGGVYNEQFF. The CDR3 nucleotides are TGTGCCAGCAGCCCCGACGACGGGGGAGTCTACAATGAGCAGTTCTTC.

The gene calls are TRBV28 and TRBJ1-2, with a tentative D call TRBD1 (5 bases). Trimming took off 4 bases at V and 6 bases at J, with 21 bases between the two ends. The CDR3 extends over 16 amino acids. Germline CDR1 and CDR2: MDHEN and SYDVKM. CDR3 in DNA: TGTGCCAGCAGTTCCCCTTCCGTACCGGGGGAACATGGCTACACCTTC. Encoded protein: CASSSPSVPGEHGYTF.

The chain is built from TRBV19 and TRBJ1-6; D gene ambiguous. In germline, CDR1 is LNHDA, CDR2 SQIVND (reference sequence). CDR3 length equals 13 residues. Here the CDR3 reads CAISEDRDSPLHF. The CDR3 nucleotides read TGTGCAATCTCGGAGGATCGCGATTCACCCCTCCACTTT.

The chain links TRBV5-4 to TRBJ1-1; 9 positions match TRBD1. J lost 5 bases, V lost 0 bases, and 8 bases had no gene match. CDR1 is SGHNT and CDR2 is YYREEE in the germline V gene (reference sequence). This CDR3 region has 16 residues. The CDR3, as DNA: TGTGCCAGCAGCTTGGACAGGGGGCGTTTCGCAACTGAAGCTTTCTTT. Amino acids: CASSLDRGRFATEAFF.

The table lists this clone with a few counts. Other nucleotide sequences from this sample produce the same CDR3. CDR3 nucleotides: TGTGCCAGCAGCTTAAGAACTCCCGGACTTAATTCACCCCTCCACTTT. Translating gives CASSLRTPGLNSPLHF. The chain joins TRBV7-8 to TRBJ1-6; D gene ambiguous. CDR3 length: 16 amino acids. V gave up 2 bases and J gave up 6 bases, with 14 bases separating them. In germline, CDR1 is SGHVS, CDR2 FQNEAQ.

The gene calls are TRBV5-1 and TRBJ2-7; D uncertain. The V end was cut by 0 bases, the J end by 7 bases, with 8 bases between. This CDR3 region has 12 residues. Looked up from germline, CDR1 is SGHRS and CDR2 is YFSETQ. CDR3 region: CASSLDGREQYF. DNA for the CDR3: TGCGCCAGCAGCTTGGATGGGCGGGAGCAGTACTTC.

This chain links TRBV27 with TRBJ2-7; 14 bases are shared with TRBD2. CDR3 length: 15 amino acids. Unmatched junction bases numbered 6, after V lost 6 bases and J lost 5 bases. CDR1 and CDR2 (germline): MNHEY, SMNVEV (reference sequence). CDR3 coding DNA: TGTGCCAGCAGCCGACTAGCGGGAGGGCCCGACGAGCAGTACTTC. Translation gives CASSRLAGGPDEQYF.

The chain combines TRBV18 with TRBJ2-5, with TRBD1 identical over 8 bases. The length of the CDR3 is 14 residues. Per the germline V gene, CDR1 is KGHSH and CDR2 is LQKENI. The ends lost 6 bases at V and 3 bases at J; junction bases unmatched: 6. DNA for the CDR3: TGTGCCAGCTCGTCGGGACAGGCGAAAGAGACCCAGTACTTC. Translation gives CASSSGQAKETQYF.

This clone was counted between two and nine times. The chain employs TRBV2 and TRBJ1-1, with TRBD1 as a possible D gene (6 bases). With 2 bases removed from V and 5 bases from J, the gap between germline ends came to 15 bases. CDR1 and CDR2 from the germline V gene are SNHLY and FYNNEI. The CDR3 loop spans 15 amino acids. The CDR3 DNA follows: TGTGCCAGCAGTGAACGGTTGGGGGCGAAGACTGAAGCTTTCTTT. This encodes CASSERLGAKTEAFF.

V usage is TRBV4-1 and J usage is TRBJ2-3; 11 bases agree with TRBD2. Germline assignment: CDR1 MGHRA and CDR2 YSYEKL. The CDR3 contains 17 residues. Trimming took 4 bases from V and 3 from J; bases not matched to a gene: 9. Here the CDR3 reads CASSLKTSGSLTDTQYF. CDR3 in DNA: TGCGCCAGCAGCCTAAAAACTAGCGGGAGTTTGACAGATACGCAGTATTTT.

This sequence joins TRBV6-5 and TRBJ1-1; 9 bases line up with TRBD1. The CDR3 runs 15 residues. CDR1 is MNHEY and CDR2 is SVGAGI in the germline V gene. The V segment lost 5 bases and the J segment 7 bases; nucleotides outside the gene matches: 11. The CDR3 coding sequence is TGTGCCAGCAGTAATCCGGGACAGGGTTCTATTGAAGCTTTCTTT. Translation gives CASSNPGQGSIEAFF.

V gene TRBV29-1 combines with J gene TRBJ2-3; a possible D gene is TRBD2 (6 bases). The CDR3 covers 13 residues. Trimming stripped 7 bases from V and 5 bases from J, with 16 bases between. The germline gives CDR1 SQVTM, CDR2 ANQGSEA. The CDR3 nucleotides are TGCAGCGCCCGAGTCCGGGAGCAAGATACGCAGTATTTT. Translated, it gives CSARVREQDTQYF.

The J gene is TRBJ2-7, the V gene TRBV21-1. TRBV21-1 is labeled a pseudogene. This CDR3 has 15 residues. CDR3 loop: CASSNRRNLYYEQYF. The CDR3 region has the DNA TGTGCCAGCAGCAACCGGCGAAACCTCTACTACGAGCAGTACTTC.